Included here is one T cell receptor (beta chain) sequence, with context. Its specificity is not known. Primed by a sample-barcoded 5' primer and a J-beta primer mix, a second PCR proceeded for about 7 to 11 cycles. TCRdb passed the 5' RACE reads through MiXCR, listing each CDR3 protein once. The sample has about 930,000 distinct CDR3 sequences, roughly 28% seen once. V dropped 4 bases and J dropped 0 bases, with 10 bases sitting between them. The CDR3 sequence is 14 residues long. Germline V gene sequence: CDR1 ENHRY, CDR2 SYGVKD. The data are from a study of blood T cells in healthy people across ages. General observations from the study: PBMC samples, being unsorted, prevented any conclusive comparison of naive and antigen-experienced cells.

These data were likewise used in another study, on T cells of mothers and their children. That investigation notes: The donor cohort consisted of three healthy Caucasian mothers and their six children.

Sample: blood. The TCR sequence derives from a middle-aged woman in good health. The chain has TRBV10-3 and TRBJ2-7; either TRBD1 or TRBD2 may supply D (5 bases each). The CDR3 DNA is TGTGCCATCAGTGCGGGACGGAACTCCTACGAGCAGTACTTC. This translates into CAISAGRNSYEQYF.